This TCR beta chain was found in a study of blood T cells in healthy people across ages. Those donating, healthy Caucasian individuals from Russia, were aged roughly 6 to 100. Isolating PBMCs gave at least 7 million of these cells per sample. This clonotype was detected a few times. Using a J-beta primer mix together with a sample-barcoded 5' primer, a second PCR was run for about 6 to 11 cycles. Each CDR3 protein is one row after TCRdb ran MiXCR on the 5' RACE reads. This sample has roughly 2 million distinct CDR3 sequences, with 49% found just once. V shed 6 bases and J shed 8 bases, with 16 bases lying between them. The CDR3 has 13 residues.

This chain uses TRBV12-3 or TRBV12-4 with TRBJ1-2; no reliable D call. The sequencing sample was made of blood. This receptor was identified in a woman in her 40s in good health. Here the CDR3 DNA reads TGTGCCAGCAGACGCCGCGGGGTTGGCGGCTACACCTTC. Translation: CASRRRGVGGYTF.